This T cell receptor beta chain was observed in a study of post-analysis software for immune sequencing data. Unique molecular identifiers were carried by the TCR beta cDNA libraries. Around 500,000 cDNA molecules were obtained per 1 to 10 million input T cells. TCRdb re-called the PCR reads through MiXCR, storing one row per CDR3 protein. The sample lists some 690,000 distinct CDR3 sequences; roughly 27% were seen once. Germline loops: CDR1 DFQATT, CDR2 SNEGSKA (reference sequence). The CDR3 has 14 residues. Trimming left V 4 bases short and J 1 base short, with 14 bases between. Study results and limitations: Patients showed TRBV5-6, TRBV5-1 and TRBV20-1 among roughly 5 TRBV segments more frequent than in controls. Strong co-clustering by F measure was seen for same-batch samples.

This clonotype was counted a few times. Its cognate antigen is unknown. Sequencing used blood. This TCR was recovered from a girl between 10 and 17 years old with multiple sclerosis. The genes are TRBV20-1 and TRBJ2-7; possible D gene TRBD2, 6 bases. The chain's CDR3 is CSAKGGTQSYEQYF. The DNA of the CDR3 is TGCAGTGCTAAGGGCGGGACGCAGTCCTACGAGCAGTACTTC.